The 17 T cell receptor beta chains in this list originate from one sample, sequenced in a study of CD8 T cells in Susac syndrome. With random hexamers, about 0.5 to 1 ug RNA was reverse transcribed. TCRdb processed the immunoSEQ multiplex PCR reads anew with MiXCR; each CDR3 protein has one entry. The sample has about 110,000 distinct CDR3 sequences, roughly 95% seen once. Specimen: CD4+ T cells from PBMCs. Source of these receptors: a human donor in good health.

The chain couples TRBV27 to TRBJ1-1; D is unclear. The CDR3 contains 13 residues. V shed 2 bases and J shed 7 bases, with 11 bases lying between them. Germline assignment: CDR1 MNHEY and CDR2 SMNVEV (reference sequence). CDR3 sequence (DNA): TGTGCCAGCAGTTTAAAGGAAAACGGTGAAGCTTTCTTT. Translating gives CASSLKENGEAFF.

This clonotype is a singleton in its sample. The V and J genes are TRBV11-1 and TRBJ2-5, with 9 bases identical to TRBD1. This CDR3 region has 14 residues. V lost 5 bases to trimming and J lost 11 bases; unmatched junction nucleotides: 12. Germline loops: CDR1 SGHAT, CDR2 FQDESV (reference sequence). The CDR3 nucleotides are TGTGCCAGCAGCCTCCGGGACAGGGCGGCTGCTCAGTACTTC. Protein product: CASSLRDRAAAQYF.

V usage is TRBV28 and J usage is TRBJ1-4, with TRBD1 as a possible D gene (5 bases). Trimming cost V 7 bases and J 5 bases, with 23 bases left between them. CDR3 length: 17 residues. CDR1 and CDR2 from the germline V gene are MDHEN and SYDVKM. CDR3 sequence (DNA): TGTGCCAGCAATCCATCGGGACCCGGGCTAAGGAATGAAAAACTGTTTTTT. This encodes CASNPSGPGLRNEKLFF.

On this clonotype itself: A junction boundary mismatches the germline segment, possibly from a read error. The genes are TRBV13 and TRBJ2-5; no definite D call. The germline CDR1 and CDR2 sequences are PRHDT and FYEKMQ (reference sequence). This CDR3 is built from 13 residues. CDR3 region: CASSLLVLGSPIF. CDR3 sequence (DNA): TGTGCCAGCAGCTTGTTGGTGCTAGGATCTCCGATCTTC.

V usage is TRBV7-9 and J usage is TRBJ2-1; D is possibly TRBD1 (5 bases). The germline gives CDR1 SEHNR, CDR2 FQNEAQ (reference sequence). The CDR3 has 15 amino acids. Between the trimmed V and J ends, which lost 5 bases and 8 bases, there was a span of 19 bases. Here the CDR3 reads CASSQRSGRGDEQFF. For the CDR3, the DNA is TGTGCCAGCAGCCAAAGGTCTGGAAGGGGCGATGAGCAGTTCTTC.

This chain connects TRBV9 to TRBJ2-1, with 7 bases lining up with TRBD2. Germline values: CDR1 SGDLS, CDR2 YYNGEE. The CDR3 is made up of 17 amino acids. Trimming took 0 bases from V and 3 from J; bases not matched to a gene: 9. CDR3 protein: CASSVGRDYHLYNEQFF. CDR3 bases: TGTGCCAGCAGCGTAGGTAGGGACTACCACCTCTACAATGAGCAGTTCTTC.

This clonotype was recorded a few times. This chain links TRBV29-1 with TRBJ2-3, with D perhaps matching TRBD2 (5 bases). Germline assignment: CDR1 SQVTM and CDR2 ANQGSEA. CDR3 length: 13 residues. V was pared by 4 bases and J by 0 bases, with 8 bases between. The CDR3 bases are TGCAGCGTTGCGGGCGGGAGCACAGATACGCAGTATTTT. Residues: CSVAGGSTDTQYF.

The chain combines TRBV9 with TRBJ2-7; D is undetermined. V was pared by 0 bases and J by 2 bases, with 9 bases between. Germline V lookup: CDR1 SGDLS, CDR2 YYNGEE. This CDR3 has 14 residues. For the CDR3, the DNA is TGTGCCAGCAGCGTAGTTGGCAGACCCTACGAGCAGTACTTC. Translation gives CASSVVGRPYEQYF.

V is TRBV3-1 and J is TRBJ2-1; no clear D. Germline lookup yields CDR1 LGHDT and CDR2 YNNKEL (reference sequence). V shed 4 bases and J shed 5 bases, with 12 bases lying between them. This CDR3 is 14 amino acids long. As DNA, the CDR3 is TGTGCCAGCAGCCGTTCCGCCCCCCACAATGAGCAGTTCTTC. Residues: CASSRSAPHNEQFF.

The chain couples TRBV20-1 to TRBJ2-3; TRBD2 agrees at 9 bases. Per the germline V gene, CDR1 is DFQATT and CDR2 is SNEGSKA (reference sequence). The CDR3 contains 14 residues. Trimming removed 3 bases from V and 2 bases from J; junction bases left unmatched: 3. CDR3 bases: TGCAGTGCTAGTCTAGCGGGATACACAGATACGCAGTATTTT. It codes for CSASLAGYTDTQYF.

This chain joins TRBV7-3 and TRBJ2-2; the match to TRBD1 covers 8 bases. The CDR3 runs 14 residues. CDR1 and CDR2 from the germline V gene are SGHTA and FQGTGA. V was pared by 4 bases and J by 3 bases, with 1 base of the junction left unmatched. As DNA, the CDR3 is TGTGCCAGCAGCTCGGGACAGGACACCGGGGAGCTGTTTTTT. This sequence encodes CASSSGQDTGELFF.

The CDR3: CASSLQLRAGVSEQYF. CDR3 nucleotides: TGTGCCAGCAGCCTACAGCTCCGAGCGGGAGTTTCCGAGCAGTACTTC. The rearrangement joins TRBV7-2 to TRBJ2-7; 8 nucleotides line up with TRBD2. Germline loops: CDR1 SGHTA, CDR2 FQGNSA. After removal of 5 bases from V and 6 bases from J, the junction contained 15 bases not matched to a gene. The CDR3 has 16 residues.

The V call is TRBV9, the J call TRBJ2-4; 10 bases are a match to TRBD2. Germline V CDR1 and CDR2: SGDLS, YYNGEE. The CDR3 is 15 residues long. Trimming removed 0 bases from V and 9 bases from J; junction bases left unmatched: 6. DNA for the CDR3: TGTGCCAGCAGCGTAGGGCTAGCGGGAGTCGGCATTCAGTACTTC. It translates to CASSVGLAGVGIQYF.

The chain is built from TRBV9 and TRBJ2-1; unclear D gene. Trimming left V 4 bases short and J 6 bases short, with 11 bases between. This CDR3 is 13 amino acids long. Germline V gives CDR1 SGDLS, CDR2 YYNGEE. Here the CDR3 DNA reads TGTGCCAGCAGCCGCGACGTCCTCAATGAGCAGTTCTTC. Translated, it gives CASSRDVLNEQFF.

CDR3 coding DNA: TGCAGCGCGGCGACAGGGAGCACAGATACGCAGTATTTT. Amino acids: CSAATGSTDTQYF. The rearrangement joins TRBV29-1 to TRBJ2-3; TRBD1 matches 7 bases. This CDR3 has 13 residues. V shed 7 bases, J shed 0 bases, and the junction held 4 bases outside the gene matches. Germline assignment: CDR1 SQVTM and CDR2 ANQGSEA.

The CDR3 spells CASSSGTGFTDTQYF. CDR3 DNA sequence: TGTGCCAGCAGCTCTGGGACAGGGTTCACAGATACGCAGTATTTT. The rearrangement links TRBV7-9 to TRBJ2-3, with 9 bases lining up with TRBD1. Germline V gene sequence: CDR1 SEHNR, CDR2 FQNEAQ (reference sequence). Unmatched junction bases numbered 4, after V lost 4 bases and J lost 2 bases. CDR3 length: 15 residues.

The V gene is TRBV4-1, the J gene TRBJ2-2; TRBD2 matches at 10 bases. With V trimmed by 1 base and J by 4 bases, 3 bases remained unmatched. The CDR3 totals 16 residues. Per germline, CDR1 MGHRA and CDR2 YSYEKL. In nucleotides, the CDR3 is TGCGCCAGCAGCCAAGCGGGACTAGCGTTCACCGGGGAGCTGTTTTTT. This encodes CASSQAGLAFTGELFF.